Included here is one T cell receptor (beta chain) sequence, with context. As yet, its antigen is unknown. Via MiXCR, TCRdb re-called the PCR reads, giving one row per CDR3 protein. The sample yields tens of thousands of distinct CDR3 sequences, around 21% seen once. This sample is drawn from a study of molecular identifiers for immune sequencing clone quantification. Study-level background: Within a replicate experiment, RNA obtained from either approximately 22,000 or 94,000 naive CD8 cells was divided into five aliquots, and four of those aliquots were then sequenced.

Study findings and constraints: Spiked Jurkat TCR RNA originating from one cell could reportedly be identified amid approximately 900,000 naive cells.

Germline V gene lookup returns CDR1 MNHEY and CDR2 SVGAGI. The CDR3 is 14 residues long. V shed 2 bases and J shed 4 bases, with 9 bases lying between them. The chain has TRBV6-5 and TRBJ1-5; D may be TRBD1 (5 bases). The receptor was isolated from a human donor in good health. Some libraries in this study had Jurkat cell RNA spiked in. Sample: naive CD8+ T cells from blood, with Jurkat cell RNA spiked in. Noted subset: FACS-sorted CD8+CD4-CCR7+CD45RA+ naive T cells. The CDR3: CASSYGADNQPQHF. CDR3 DNA sequence: TGTGCCAGCAGTTACGGGGCAGATAATCAGCCCCAGCATTTT.